Shown below are 16 T cell receptor beta chains from a single sample sequenced in a study of regulatory T cells in long-lasting Graves disease. Time point specified: newly diagnosed GD, antithyroid drugs for less than 3 months. RNA from PBMCs was the source of the TCR library. Arm-PCR of CDR3 regions with iRepertoire HTBI primers generated TCR beta libraries. TCRdb used MiXCR to reprocess the multiplex PCR reads, holding one entry per CDR3 protein. The sample records roughly 350,000 distinct CDR3 sequences, over 15% being singletons. This same sample was also part of a study on T cells in Graves' hyperthyroidism and ophthalmopathy.

The source was peripheral blood mononuclear cells (PBMCs), collected at new diagnosis, from a patient treated with antithyroid drugs. The receptors come from a man aged 35 to 55 with Graves disease.

This clonotype was seen many times. The chain combines TRBV27 with TRBJ1-1, with D tentatively TRBD1 (5 bases). The CDR3 extends over 13 amino acids. Between the trimmed V and J ends, which lost 2 bases and 7 bases, there was a span of 11 bases. From germline, CDR1 is MNHEY and CDR2 SMNVEV (reference sequence). CDR3 sequence: CASSLKWGGEAFF. The CDR3 DNA reads TGTGCCAGCAGTTTAAAATGGGGCGGTGAAGCTTTCTTT.

Note on this clonotype: A much more abundant neighbour one base away suggests this may be a read error. V usage is TRBV18 and J usage is TRBJ2-5; unclear D gene. Germline loops: CDR1 KGHSH, CDR2 LQKENI. The CDR3 sequence is 13 residues long. CDR3: CASSSPALETQYF. DNA of the CDR3: TGTGCCAGCTCATCACCTGCCCTCGAGACCCAGTACTTC. The full variable domain, completed using reference TRBV18 and TRBJ2-5, is NAGVMQNPRHLVRRRGQEARLRCSPMKGHSHVYWYRQLPEEGLKFMVYLQKENIIDESGMPKERFSAEFPKEGPSILRIQQVVRGDSAAYFCASSSPALETQYFGPGTRLLVL.

The chain employs TRBV5-1 and TRBJ1-5, with 9 bases fitting TRBD1. The V gene end was trimmed by 5 bases and the J gene end by 0 bases; junction bases not matched to a gene: 12. There are 18 residues in the CDR3. The germline CDR1 and CDR2 sequences are SGHRS and YFSETQ. Here the CDR3 DNA reads TGCGCCAGCAGTTACCGAGGACAGGGGACCCATAGCAATCAGCCCCAGCATTTT. Its protein is CASSYRGQGTHSNQPQHF.

In its sample, this clonotype was seen many times. This chain links TRBV7-2 with TRBJ1-6; maybe TRBD1 (6 bases). Germline loops: CDR1 SGHTA, CDR2 FQGNSA. The CDR3 sequence is 16 residues long. V gave up 6 bases and J gave up 6 bases, with 18 bases separating them. CDR3 nucleotide sequence: TGTGCCAGCAGTTCACTAGACAGGCTGATTAATTCACCCCTCCACTTT. As protein: CASSSLDRLINSPLHF.

The chain couples TRBV5-1 to TRBJ1-4; 8 bases agree with TRBD1. J was trimmed by 3 bases and V by 0 bases; bases with no gene match: 10. The CDR3 loop spans 18 amino acids. The germline V gene encodes CDR1 SGHRS and CDR2 YFSETQ. CDR3 in amino acids: CASSLALGRGPSNEKLFF. The CDR3 DNA reads as TGCGCCAGCAGCTTGGCGTTGGGCAGGGGGCCTTCTAATGAAAAACTGTTTTTT.

This clonotype was found many times. The V call is TRBV7-9, the J call TRBJ2-5; 9 bases match TRBD1. The ends lost 1 base at V and 3 bases at J; junction bases unmatched: 9. Germline V gene sequence: CDR1 SEHNR, CDR2 FQNEAQ (reference sequence). This CDR3 region has 17 residues. Written as DNA, the CDR3 is TGTGCCAGCAGCTTAGGGACAGGGGAATACCTTAAAGAGACCCAGTACTTC. Protein product: CASSLGTGEYLKETQYF.

The rearrangement uses TRBV27 and TRBJ2-4; 7 bases are a match to TRBD2. The CDR3 contains 18 residues. The germline gives CDR1 MNHEY, CDR2 SMNVEV (reference sequence). The trim removed 0 bases at V and 8 bases at J, leaving 16 bases unmatched. CDR3 sequence (DNA): TGTGCCAGCAGTTTATCTTGGCGTCCGAGCGGACTAGGGGACATTCAGTACTTC. Its translation: CASSLSWRPSGLGDIQYF.

This clonotype was seen repeatedly, ten times or more. This rearrangement joins TRBV28 to TRBJ1-1; D is unresolved. The length of the CDR3 is 11 residues. Germline-derived CDR1 and CDR2 are MDHEN and SYDVKM. Trimming stripped 10 bases from V and 1 base from J, with 7 bases between. The CDR3 region has the DNA TGTGCCACCGGGCCGAACACTGAAGCTTTCTTT. Residues: CATGPNTEAFF.

This clonotype ranks as medium-sized. This chain joins TRBV6-2 or TRBV6-3 and TRBJ2-1, with 10 bases matching TRBD1. This CDR3 comprises 15 residues. Trimming cost V 6 bases and J 8 bases; bases outside gene matches: 10. The germline V gene has CDR1 MNHEY and CDR2 SVGEGT. The CDR3 protein is CASREGQGSTDEQFF. DNA for the CDR3: TGTGCCAGCAGAGAGGGACAGGGGAGTACGGATGAGCAGTTCTTC.

This clonotype showed up many times. V usage is TRBV19 and J usage is TRBJ1-1; D is uncertain. CDR1 and CDR2 from the germline V gene are LNHDA and SQIVND (reference sequence). This CDR3 is 12 amino acids long. The V end lost 7 bases, the J end lost 5 bases, and 11 bases lay between the germline ends. CDR3 DNA sequence: TGTGCCAGTACCCTTGGACGGACTGAAGCTTTCTTT. Amino acids: CASTLGRTEAFF.

The genes are TRBV20-1 and TRBJ2-6; D not certain. V was pared by 5 bases and J by 0 bases, with 17 bases between. The CDR3 covers 17 residues. Per germline, CDR1 DFQATT and CDR2 SNEGSKA (reference sequence). The CDR3 loop is CSAQPRFFSSGANVLTF. CDR3 nucleotide sequence: TGCAGTGCTCAGCCCCGGTTTTTCAGCTCTGGGGCCAACGTCCTGACTTTC.

This clonotype has ten or more counts. V usage is TRBV5-1 and J usage is TRBJ2-7, with TRBD1 identical over 12 bases. With 7 bases clipped from V and 7 bases from J, the junction kept 9 bases outside the gene matches. CDR3 size: 14 residues. Germline loops: CDR1 SGHRS, CDR2 YFSETQ. The CDR3 reads CASAGQGASNEQYF. The CDR3 region has the DNA TGCGCCAGCGCGGGACAGGGGGCTAGTAATGAGCAGTACTTC.

The chain recombines TRBV20-1 with TRBJ1-2, with D unresolved. This CDR3 comprises 12 residues. CDR1 is DFQATT, CDR2 SNEGSKA, per germline (reference sequence). The V gene lost 5 bases and the J gene lost 7 bases, with 14 bases spanning the gap. CDR3 sequence reads: CSAPLRGGGYTF. In DNA form, the CDR3 reads TGCAGTGCTCCCCTCCGTGGAGGTGGCTACACCTTC.

Ten or more counts support this clonotype. V gene TRBV18 combines with J gene TRBJ2-2; tentatively, D is TRBD1 (6 bases). CDR3 length: 15 amino acids. Trimming cost V 6 bases and J 0 bases, with 11 bases left between them. Germline CDR1 and CDR2: KGHSH and LQKENI. CDR3 protein: CASSRDRTNTGELFF. Here the CDR3 DNA reads TGTGCCAGCTCTCGAGACAGGACGAACACCGGGGAGCTGTTTTTT.

V is TRBV15 and J is TRBJ2-7; D possibly uses TRBD1 or TRBD2 (6 bases each). V shed 0 bases and J shed 4 bases, with 13 bases lying between them. CDR3 length: 15 amino acids. The germline gives CDR1 LNHNV, CDR2 YYDKDF (reference sequence). The CDR3 here is CATSRDSGGPYEQYF. For the CDR3, the DNA is TGTGCCACCAGCAGAGATTCCGGGGGCCCTTACGAGCAGTACTTC.

This clonotype was recorded at least ten times. The chain joins TRBV12-3 or TRBV12-4 to TRBJ2-3; 8 bases agree with TRBD2. The CDR3 consists of 16 residues. Trimming removed 5 bases from V and 1 base from J; junction bases left unmatched: 8. For the CDR3, the DNA is TGTGCCAGCAGTACTCGGGGGGGCCTGGGCACAGATACGCAGTATTTT. Its translation is CASSTRGGLGTDTQYF.